The 15 T cell receptor beta chains below come from one sample, sequenced in a study of blood T cell repertoires in COVID-19. TCRdb keeps only in-frame clones here, not all; method: immunoSEQ multiplex PCR. The sample lists about 120,000 clones; 85% to 90% were seen once. Sequencing used peripheral blood. These receptors originate from a woman aged 60-70 years with COVID-19, enrolled during active disease.

This chain links TRBV5-1 with TRBJ2-3; TRBD2 agrees at 8 bases. V was pared by 0 bases and J by 4 bases, with 10 bases of the junction left unmatched. The germline V gene encodes CDR1 SGHRS and CDR2 YFSETQ. The CDR3 runs to 17 residues. As DNA, the CDR3 is TGCGCCAGCAGCTTGGCCGGGGCGGGGGGTCGGTCAGATACGCAGTATTTT. Protein sequence: CASSLAGAGGRSDTQYF.

V usage is TRBV12-3 or TRBV12-4 and J usage is TRBJ1-1; no firm D call. V lost 3 bases to trimming and J lost 5 bases, with 10 bases between them. The CDR3 loop spans 13 amino acids. The CDR3 nucleotides read TGTGCCAGCAGTTTTACGGGGTGGACTGAAGCTTTCTTT. Residues: CASSFTGWTEAFF.

The V gene is TRBV7-8, the J gene TRBJ1-1; D possibly corresponds to TRBD1 (6 bases). CDR1 SGHVS and CDR2 FQNEAQ come from the germline V gene. Trimming took 2 bases from V and 1 from J, leaving 11 bases between them. The CDR3 is made up of 15 amino acids. The CDR3 spells CASSLFAGANTEAFF. The CDR3 DNA follows: TGTGCCAGCAGCTTATTCGCAGGGGCGAACACTGAAGCTTTCTTT.

The chain is built from TRBV5-4 and TRBJ2-3, with D uncertain. CDR3 length equals 13 residues. CDR1 is SGHNT and CDR2 is YYREEE in the germline V gene (reference sequence). Trimming cost V 0 bases and J 6 bases, with 8 bases left between them. Written as DNA, the CDR3 is TGTGCCAGCAGCTTGGCCGCTCGGGATACGCAGTATTTT. Translating gives CASSLAARDTQYF.

This clone was seen a single time. The chain has TRBV5-5 and TRBJ1-4; D is ambiguous. The CDR3 extends over 16 amino acids. V shed 4 bases and J shed 3 bases, with 16 bases lying between them. Germline V lookup: CDR1 SGHKS, CDR2 YYEKEE (reference sequence). CDR3 sequence reads: CASSQDSGLPNEKLFF. The CDR3, as DNA: TGTGCCAGCAGCCAGGACTCCGGCTTGCCTAATGAAAAACTGTTTTTT.

This chain connects TRBV15 to TRBJ1-3, with 8 bases fitting TRBD1. V dropped 2 bases and J dropped 4; count of bases not matched to a gene: 7. Germline CDR1 LNHNV, CDR2 YYDKDF (reference sequence). The CDR3 spans 16 residues. The DNA for the CDR3 is TGTGCCACCAGCAGATCAGGACAGGGCGGGGGAAACACCATATATTTT. It encodes CATSRSGQGGGNTIYF.

The rearrangement uses TRBV5-1 and TRBJ1-3; 9 bases align to TRBD1. Germline V CDR1 and CDR2: SGHRS, YFSETQ. The CDR3 has 17 residues. V lost 0 bases and J lost 1; bases outside the gene matches: 5. CDR3 region: CASSLATGTGSGNTIYF. The CDR3 DNA follows: TGCGCCAGCAGCTTGGCGACCGGGACAGGGTCTGGAAACACCATATATTTT.

The V call is TRBV18, the J call TRBJ2-7, with 8 positions matching TRBD2. The CDR3 extends over 15 amino acids. The ends lost 1 base at V and 6 bases at J; junction bases unmatched: 8. Germline loops: CDR1 KGHSH, CDR2 LQKENI. The CDR3 DNA sequence: TGTGCCAGCTCACCACGGGCAGGGAGCGGGAGCGAGCAGTACTTC. It is translated as CASSPRAGSGSEQYF.

The chain is built from TRBV5-6 and TRBJ1-4, with D possibly being TRBD1 (5 bases). Germline loops: CDR1 SGHDT, CDR2 YYEEEE. V was cut by 1 base and J by 4 bases, with 11 bases left in between. This CDR3 is built from 15 residues. CDR3 nucleotide sequence: TGTGCCAGCAGCTTGTTCGGGGGGGTTAATGAAAAACTGTTTTTT. Translating gives CASSLFGGVNEKLFF.

This sequence joins TRBV7-9 and TRBJ1-5, with D perhaps matching TRBD1 (6 bases). The ends were cut back, 3 bases at V and 0 bases at J, with 9 bases in the middle. The germline V gene encodes CDR1 SEHNR and CDR2 FQNEAQ (reference sequence). There are 15 residues in the CDR3. DNA of the CDR3: TGTGCCAGCAGCTTGGGCAGGGGTAGCAATCAGCCCCAGCATTTT. It codes for CASSLGRGSNQPQHF.

The chain joins TRBV29-1 to TRBJ1-2; D possibly corresponds to TRBD1 (6 bases). V was trimmed by 7 bases and J by 8 bases, leaving 17 bases between them. The germline CDR1 and CDR2 sequences are SQVTM and ANQGSEA. This CDR3 has 12 amino acids. CDR3 nucleotide sequence: TGCAGCGGAAGCCAGGGGCGCCAGGGCTACACCTTC. It encodes CSGSQGRQGYTF.

This clone was recorded a few times. V usage is TRBV5-6 and J usage is TRBJ2-5, with TRBD1 matching 12 bases. The CDR3 is 16 residues long. The trim removed 4 bases at V and 5 bases at J, leaving 9 bases unmatched. From germline, CDR1 is SGHDT and CDR2 YYEEEE. The chain's CDR3 is CASSGAGTGGLETQYF. In nucleotides, the CDR3 is TGTGCCAGCAGCGGCGCCGGGACAGGGGGCCTGGAGACCCAGTACTTC.

Points on this clone: Relative to the germline gene, one junction end is altered; a read error may explain this. The genes are TRBV18 and TRBJ1-2; no clear D gene. This CDR3 is built from 16 residues. Germline CDR1 reads KGHSH; CDR2 reads LQKENI. CDR3 bases: TGTGCCAGCTCACCCAGCTATACCATAGCTAACTATGGTTACACCTTC. Protein: CASSPSYTIANYGYTF. Full variable domain (outside the CDR3, taken from reference TRBV18 and TRBJ1-2): NAGVMQNPRHLVRRRGQEARLRCSPMKGHSHVYWYRQLPEEGLKFMVYLQKENIIDESGMPKERFSAEFPKEGPSILRIQQVVRGDSAAYFCASSPSYTIANYGYTFGSGTRLTVV.

The chain joins TRBV6-5 to TRBJ1-5, with TRBD1 as a possible D gene (5 bases). Trimming left V 6 bases short and J 1 base short, with 13 bases between. Germline V CDR1 and CDR2: MNHEY, SVGAGI. The length of the CDR3 is 15 residues. The CDR3 sequence: CASRLTGTSNQPQHF. The CDR3 DNA reads TGTGCCAGCAGACTTACAGGAACGAGCAATCAGCCCCAGCATTTT.

The genes are TRBV10-3 and TRBJ1-1; D uncertain. This CDR3 region has 13 residues. The V end lost 0 bases, the J end lost 3 bases, and 5 bases lay between the germline ends. Germline assignment: CDR1 ENHRY and CDR2 SYGVKD. The CDR3: CAISESIDTEAFF. The CDR3 DNA reads TGTGCCATCAGTGAGTCCATAGACACTGAAGCTTTCTTT.